Presented here are 21 T cell receptor beta chains from one specimen sequenced in a study of cytomegalovirus exposure and HLA in healthy donors. Vbeta (60) and Jbeta (13) primers were used in the PCR. Only in-frame clones appear in the TCRdb table, and some are missing; sequencing was by immunoSEQ multiplex PCR. The table lists 100,000 or so clones, about 80% of them singletons. The sequencing sample was made of PBMCs. The source of these receptors is a man aged 35 to 55 in good health and CMV-seronegative.

The V call is TRBV4-3, the J call TRBJ1-1, with a tentative D call TRBD1 (6 bases). The CDR3 is made up of 14 amino acids. The germline V gene encodes CDR1 LGHNA and CDR2 YSLEER. Trimming shortened V by 4 bases and J by 5 bases, and 14 bases separated the two germline ends. CDR3 region: CASSRLGHLTEAFF. The CDR3 nucleotides are TGCGCCAGCAGCCGTCTGGGACACCTGACTGAAGCTTTCTTT.

The gene calls are TRBV7-8 and TRBJ2-7; 7 bases fit TRBD1. The CDR3 covers 14 residues. V shed 5 bases, J shed 7 bases, and the junction held 11 bases outside the gene matches. The V gene's germline CDR1 is SGHVS and CDR2 FQNEAQ. CDR3 nucleotide sequence: TGTGCCAGCAGCCTGGCCGGGACAGTCGTTGAGCAGTACGTC. It codes for CASSLAGTVVEQYV.

This clone was observed a few times. The CDR3: CASKAGNTEDTQYF. In nucleotides, the CDR3 is TGTGCCAGCAAAGCGGGGAATACGGAAGATACGCAGTATTTT. This rearrangement joins TRBV9 to TRBJ2-3; TRBD2 agrees at 7 bases. The CDR3 has 14 residues. The V and J ends lost 6 bases and 5 bases, in that order; junction bases with no gene match: 9. In germline, CDR1 is SGDLS, CDR2 YYNGEE.

This chain joins TRBV10-3 and TRBJ2-7; TRBD1 matches at 9 bases. The germline V gene encodes CDR1 ENHRY and CDR2 SYGVKD. The CDR3 totals 14 residues. The junction had 7 bases not matched to a gene; V was cut back by 5 bases and J by 5 bases. The CDR3 sequence is CAISQGTGSDEQYV. DNA for the CDR3: TGTGCCATCAGTCAAGGGACAGGGTCGGACGAGCAGTACGTC.

The rearrangement links TRBV5-1 to TRBJ2-2; 9 bases are a match to TRBD1. CDR3 size: 15 residues. V gave up 2 bases and J gave up 8 bases; unmatched junction bases: 7. The germline gives CDR1 SGHRS, CDR2 YFSETQ. CDR3 coding DNA: TGCGCCAGCAGCTTACAGGGGGCGCATTTAGGGGAGCTGTTTTTT. Protein product: CASSLQGAHLGELFF.

The chain recombines TRBV5-1 with TRBJ1-1, with a tentative D call TRBD1 (6 bases). The CDR3 is made up of 16 amino acids. Looked up from germline, CDR1 is SGHRS and CDR2 is YFSETQ. V gave up 3 bases and J gave up 0 bases, with 15 bases separating them. The CDR3 here is CASSYQGPTLNTEAFF. CDR3 nucleotide sequence: TGCGCCAGCAGCTACCAGGGGCCAACCTTGAACACTGAAGCTTTCTTT.

Concerning this clone: One end of the junction is discordant with germline, which a read error may explain. The chain links TRBV7-9 to TRBJ2-2; no definite D call. Germline-derived CDR1 and CDR2 are SEHNR and FQNEAQ (reference sequence). This CDR3 has 15 residues. CDR3 bases: TGTTCCAGCAGCTTAGTCGACTCGAACACCGGGGAGCTGTTTTTT. This codes for CSSSLVDSNTGELFF.

As regards this clone: Its ends do not fully match the called genes, so a read error is possible. This chain joins TRBV7-9 and TRBJ1-1; the D gene is possibly TRBD1 (6 bases). This CDR3 has 12 amino acids. Looked up from germline, CDR1 is SEHNR and CDR2 is FQNEAQ (reference sequence). This CDR3 reads CSSSRGYTEAFF. In DNA, the CDR3 is TGTTCCAGCAGCAGGGGATACACTGAAGCTTTCTTT.

The chain carries TRBV5-1 and TRBJ2-3, with D possibly being TRBD2 (5 bases). With 5 bases removed from V and 3 bases from J, the gap between germline ends came to 13 bases. The CDR3 is 14 amino acids. In germline, CDR1 is SGHRS, CDR2 YFSETQ. CDR3 in amino acids: CASRRVSSTDTQYF. In DNA, the CDR3 is TGCGCCAGCAGGCGGGTATCGTCGACAGATACGCAGTATTTT. The entire variable domain, with the rest obtained from reference TRBV5-1 and TRBJ2-3, is as follows: KAGVTQTPRYLIKTRGQQVTLSCSPISGHRSVSWYQQTPGQGLQFLFEYFSETQRNKGNFPGRFSGRQFSNSRSEMNVSTLELGDSALYLCASRRVSSTDTQYFGPGTRLTVL.

The chain couples TRBV10-1 to TRBJ1-1, with D unclear. This CDR3 has 14 residues. Germline CDR1 is WNHNN and CDR2 is SYGVQD (reference sequence). V lost 4 bases and J 1 base, leaving 10 bases between the germline ends. CDR3 sequence: CASSGGSGNTEAFF. CDR3 bases: TGCGCCAGCAGTGGTGGCAGTGGGAACACTGAAGCTTTCTTT.

This clone has just a few counts. The chain combines TRBV9 with TRBJ1-2, with unresolved D. Germline V gene data show CDR1 as SGDLS and CDR2 as YYNGEE. CDR3 length: 13 residues. The germline V and J ends were trimmed by 5 bases and 6 bases, with 14 bases remaining between them. DNA of the CDR3: TGTGCCAGCAGTGTCCTGAGTTACGATGGCTACACCTTC. Translating gives CASSVLSYDGYTF.

This rearrangement joins TRBV6-1 to TRBJ1-5; 8 bases align to TRBD1. CDR3 length equals 15 residues. V shed 4 bases and J 3 bases; nucleotides not matched to a gene: 5. Looked up from germline, CDR1 is MNHNS and CDR2 is SASEGT. The CDR3 loop is CASSVTGGINQPQHF. CDR3 nucleotide sequence: TGTGCCAGCAGTGTAACAGGGGGTATCAATCAGCCCCAGCATTTT.

This chain uses TRBV7-8 with TRBJ2-7, with 7 bases fitting TRBD1. The V gene end was trimmed by 5 bases and the J gene end by 4 bases; junction bases not matched to a gene: 11. The CDR3 length is 15 residues. The V gene's germline CDR1 is SGHVS and CDR2 FQNEAQ. The DNA for the CDR3 is TGTGCCAGCAGCATTACGCAGGGGGAATCGTACGAGCAGTACTTC. It encodes CASSITQGESYEQYF.

The chain combines TRBV6-1 with TRBJ2-1, with TRBD2 identical over 9 bases. The length of the CDR3 is 13 residues. V lost 9 bases, J lost 5 bases, and 5 bases stayed unmatched. Germline CDR1 reads MNHNS; CDR2 reads SASEGT. CDR3 bases: TGTGCCAGGGGGGCGGGGGGGGACAATGAGCAGTTCTTC. Its translation is CARGAGGDNEQFF.

The chain recombines TRBV5-4 with TRBJ1-2; no clear D. CDR1 and CDR2 (germline): SGHNT, YYREEE (reference sequence). The CDR3 has 15 residues. V was pared by 4 bases and J by 2 bases, with 15 bases between. The CDR3 is CASSPASGMNYGYTF. DNA of the CDR3: TGTGCCAGCAGCCCGGCCAGCGGGATGAACTATGGCTACACCTTC.

The genes are TRBV6-5 and TRBJ1-4; 10 bases fit TRBD1. This CDR3 has 13 amino acids. The trim removed 6 bases at V and 10 bases at J, leaving 5 bases unmatched. Germline CDR1 reads MNHEY; CDR2 reads SVGAGI. The CDR3 spells CASRGQGVGKLFF. CDR3 sequence (DNA): TGTGCCAGCAGAGGACAGGGGGTCGGAAAACTGTTTTTT.

To note about this clone: Relative to the germline gene, one junction end is altered; a read error may explain this. V and J are TRBV7-9 and TRBJ1-2; possible D gene TRBD1, 6 bases. The CDR3 length is 14 residues. The germline V gene has CDR1 SEHNR and CDR2 FQNEAQ (reference sequence). The CDR3 sequence: CSSQFGGGQYGYTF. CDR3 in DNA: TGTTCCAGCCAGTTTGGGGGGGGCCAGTATGGCTACACCTTC.

The chain has TRBV5-1 and TRBJ1-1; D possibly corresponds to TRBD1 (5 bases). Germline CDR1 is SGHRS and CDR2 is YFSETQ. The CDR3 spans 14 residues. V was pared by 2 bases and J by 4 bases, with 12 bases between. The CDR3 nucleotides read TGCGCCAGCAGCTTACAGGATGTCAGCACTGAAGCTTTCTTT. Amino acid sequence: CASSLQDVSTEAFF.

The J gene is TRBJ1-1, the V gene TRBV7-9; 12 positions agree with TRBD1. The CDR3 consists of 18 residues. Germline CDR1 reads SEHNR; CDR2 reads FQNEAQ (reference sequence). The trim removed 5 bases at V and 4 bases at J, leaving 14 bases unmatched. CDR3 protein: CASSPLPGTGGPGTEAFF. The CDR3, as DNA: TGTGCCAGCAGCCCTCTTCCCGGGACAGGGGGCCCAGGCACTGAAGCTTTCTTT.

The rearrangement links TRBV7-8 to TRBJ2-1, with D possibly matching TRBD2 (6 bases). This CDR3 is built from 16 residues. Germline V CDR1 and CDR2: SGHVS, FQNEAQ. V was clipped by 3 bases and J by 5 bases, with 17 bases between them. The chain's CDR3 is CASSFSGAQTNNEQFF. The CDR3 DNA sequence: TGTGCCAGCAGCTTTAGCGGAGCCCAGACTAACAATGAGCAGTTCTTC.

This clone has more than one count but fewer than ten. This sequence joins TRBV4-2 and TRBJ2-3; TRBD2 agrees at 7 bases. The J segment lost 6 bases and the V segment lost 0 bases, leaving 9 bases of the junction unmatched. Germline CDR1 and CDR2: LGHNA and YNFKEQ. CDR3 length: 16 amino acids. CDR3 in amino acids: CASSQDRSGAGDTQYF. CDR3 sequence (DNA): TGTGCCAGCAGCCAAGATAGGAGCGGGGCGGGGGATACGCAGTATTTT.